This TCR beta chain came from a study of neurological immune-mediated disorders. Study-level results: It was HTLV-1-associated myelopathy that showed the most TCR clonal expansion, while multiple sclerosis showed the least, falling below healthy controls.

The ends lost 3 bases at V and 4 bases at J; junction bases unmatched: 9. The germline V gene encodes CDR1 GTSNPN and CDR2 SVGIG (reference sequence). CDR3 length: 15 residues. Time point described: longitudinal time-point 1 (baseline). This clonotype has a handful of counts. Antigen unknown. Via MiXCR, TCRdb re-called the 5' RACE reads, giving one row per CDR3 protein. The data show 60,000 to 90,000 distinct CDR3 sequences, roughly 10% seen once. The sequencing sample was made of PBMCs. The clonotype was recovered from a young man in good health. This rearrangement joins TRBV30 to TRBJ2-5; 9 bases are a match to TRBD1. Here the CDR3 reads CAWSPPGQGGETQYF. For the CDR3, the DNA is TGTGCCTGGAGCCCCCCGGGACAGGGAGGAGAGACCCAGTACTTC.